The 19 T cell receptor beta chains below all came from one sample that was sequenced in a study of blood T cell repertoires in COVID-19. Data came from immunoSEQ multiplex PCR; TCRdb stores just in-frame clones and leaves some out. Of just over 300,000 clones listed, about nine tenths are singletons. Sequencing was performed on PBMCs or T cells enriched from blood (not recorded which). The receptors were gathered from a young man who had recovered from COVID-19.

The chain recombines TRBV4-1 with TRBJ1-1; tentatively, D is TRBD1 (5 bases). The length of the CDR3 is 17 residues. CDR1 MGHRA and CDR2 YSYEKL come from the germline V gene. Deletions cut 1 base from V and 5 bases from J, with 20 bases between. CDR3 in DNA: TGCGCCAGCAGCCAAGGTGGAAATAGGGGAATCGGGACTGAAGCTTTCTTT. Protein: CASSQGGNRGIGTEAFF.

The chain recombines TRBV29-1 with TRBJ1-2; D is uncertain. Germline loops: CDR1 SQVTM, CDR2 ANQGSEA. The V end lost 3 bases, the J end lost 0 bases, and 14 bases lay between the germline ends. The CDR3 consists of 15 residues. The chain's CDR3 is CSVEVPAGTNYGYTF. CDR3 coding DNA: TGCAGCGTTGAGGTACCAGCAGGAACTAACTATGGCTACACCTTC.

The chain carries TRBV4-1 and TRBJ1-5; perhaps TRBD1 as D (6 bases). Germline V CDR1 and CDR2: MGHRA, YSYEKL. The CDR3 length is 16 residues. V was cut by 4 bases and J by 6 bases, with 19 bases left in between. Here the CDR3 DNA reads TGCGCCAGCAGCCCAAAGGGAGACAGGTTTTTTCAGCCCCAGCATTTT. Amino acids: CASSPKGDRFFQPQHF.

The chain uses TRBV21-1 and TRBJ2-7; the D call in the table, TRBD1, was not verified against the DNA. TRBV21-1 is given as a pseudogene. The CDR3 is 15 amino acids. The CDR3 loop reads CASSPVKGQGYEQYF. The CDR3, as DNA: TGTGCCAGCAGTCCAGTAAAGGGCCAGGGCTACGAGCAGTACTTC.

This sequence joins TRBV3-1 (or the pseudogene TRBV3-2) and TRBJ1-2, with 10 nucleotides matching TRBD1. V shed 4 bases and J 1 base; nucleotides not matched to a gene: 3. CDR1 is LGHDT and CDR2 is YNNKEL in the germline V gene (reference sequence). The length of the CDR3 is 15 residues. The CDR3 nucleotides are TGTGCCAGCAGCCTGGACAGGGGGTTTAACTATGGCTACACCTTC. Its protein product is CASSLDRGFNYGYTF.

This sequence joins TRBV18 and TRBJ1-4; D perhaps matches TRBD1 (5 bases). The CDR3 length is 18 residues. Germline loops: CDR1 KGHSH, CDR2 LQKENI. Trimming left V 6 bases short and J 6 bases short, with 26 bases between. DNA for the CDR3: TGTGCCAGCTCCCCAACCGAGGGGAGGCCGGGCGAAGATGAAAAACTGTTTTTT. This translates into CASSPTEGRPGEDEKLFF.

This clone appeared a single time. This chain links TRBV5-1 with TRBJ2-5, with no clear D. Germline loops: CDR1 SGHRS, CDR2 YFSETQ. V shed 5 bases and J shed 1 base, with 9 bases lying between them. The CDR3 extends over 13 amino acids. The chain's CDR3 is CASSPGSQETQYF. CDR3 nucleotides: TGCGCCAGCAGTCCCGGGTCCCAAGAGACCCAGTACTTC.

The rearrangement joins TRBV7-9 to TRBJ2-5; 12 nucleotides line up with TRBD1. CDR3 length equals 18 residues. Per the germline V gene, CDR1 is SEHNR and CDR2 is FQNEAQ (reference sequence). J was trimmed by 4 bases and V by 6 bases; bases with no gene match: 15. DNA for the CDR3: TGTGCCAGCAGGCGGGGGACAGGGGGCGGTCTAATGATAGAGACCCAGTACTTC. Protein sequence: CASRRGTGGGLMIETQYF. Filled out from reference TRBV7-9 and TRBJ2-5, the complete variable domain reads DTGVSQNPRHKITKRGQNVTFRCDPISEHNRLYWYRQTLGQGPEFLTYFQNEAQLEKSRLLSDRFSAERPKGSFSTLEIQRTEQGDSAMYLCASRRGTGGGLMIETQYFGPGTRLLVL.

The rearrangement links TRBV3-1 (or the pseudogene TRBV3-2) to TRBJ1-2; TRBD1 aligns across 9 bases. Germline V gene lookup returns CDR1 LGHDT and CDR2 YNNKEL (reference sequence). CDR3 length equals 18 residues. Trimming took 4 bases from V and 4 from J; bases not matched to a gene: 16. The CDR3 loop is CASSRGQGQQGGPYGYTF. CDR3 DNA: TGTGCCAGCAGCCGGGGACAGGGTCAACAAGGCGGGCCCTATGGCTACACCTTC.

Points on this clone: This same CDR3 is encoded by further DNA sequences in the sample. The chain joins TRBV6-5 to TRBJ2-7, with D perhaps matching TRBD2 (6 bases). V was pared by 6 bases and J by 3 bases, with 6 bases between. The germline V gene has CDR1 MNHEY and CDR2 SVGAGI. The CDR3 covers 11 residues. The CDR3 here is CASRGGYEQYF. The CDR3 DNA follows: TGTGCCAGCAGGGGGGGCTACGAGCAGTACTTC.

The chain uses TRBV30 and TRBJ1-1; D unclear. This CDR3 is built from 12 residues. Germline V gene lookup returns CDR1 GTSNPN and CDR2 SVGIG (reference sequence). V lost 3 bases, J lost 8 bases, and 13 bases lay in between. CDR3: CAWSPTGVEAFF. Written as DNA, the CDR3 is TGTGCCTGGAGCCCAACCGGGGTGGAAGCTTTCTTT.

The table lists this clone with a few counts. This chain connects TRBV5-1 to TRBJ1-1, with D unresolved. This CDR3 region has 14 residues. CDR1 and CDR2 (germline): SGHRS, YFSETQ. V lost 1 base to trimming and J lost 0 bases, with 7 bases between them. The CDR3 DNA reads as TGCGCCAGCAGCTTGAACAGAATGAACACTGAAGCTTTCTTT. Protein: CASSLNRMNTEAFF.

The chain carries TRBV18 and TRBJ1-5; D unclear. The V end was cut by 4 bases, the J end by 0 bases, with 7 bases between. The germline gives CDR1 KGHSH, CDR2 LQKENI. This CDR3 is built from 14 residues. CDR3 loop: CASSQQDSNQPQHF. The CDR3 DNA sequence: TGTGCCAGCTCACAGCAGGATAGCAATCAGCCCCAGCATTTT.

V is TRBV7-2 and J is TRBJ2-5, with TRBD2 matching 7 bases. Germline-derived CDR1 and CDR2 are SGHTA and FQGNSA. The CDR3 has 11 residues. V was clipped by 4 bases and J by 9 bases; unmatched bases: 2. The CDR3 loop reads CASSSREAQYF. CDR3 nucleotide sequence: TGTGCCAGCAGCTCCCGGGAGGCCCAGTACTTC.

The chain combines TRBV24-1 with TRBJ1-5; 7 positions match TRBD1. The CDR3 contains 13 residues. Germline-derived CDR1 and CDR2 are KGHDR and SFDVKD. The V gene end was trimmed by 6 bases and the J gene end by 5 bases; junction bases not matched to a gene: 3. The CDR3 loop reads CATSSQGHQPQHF. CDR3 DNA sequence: TGTGCCACCAGTTCACAGGGGCATCAGCCCCAGCATTTT.

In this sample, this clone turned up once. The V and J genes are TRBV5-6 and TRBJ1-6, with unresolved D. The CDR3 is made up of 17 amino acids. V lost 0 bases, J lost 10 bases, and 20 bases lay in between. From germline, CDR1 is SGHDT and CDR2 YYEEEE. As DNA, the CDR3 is TGTGCCAGCAGCTTGGAGTTCAGGCCGACGTCGTCCTCACCCCTCCACTTT. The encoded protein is CASSLEFRPTSSSPLHF.

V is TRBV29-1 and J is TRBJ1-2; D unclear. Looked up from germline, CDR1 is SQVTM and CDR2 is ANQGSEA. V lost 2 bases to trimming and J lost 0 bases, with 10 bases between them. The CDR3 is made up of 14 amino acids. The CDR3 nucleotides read TGCAGCGTTGAAAAGGCGGGGACTAACTATGGCTACACCTTC. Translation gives CSVEKAGTNYGYTF.

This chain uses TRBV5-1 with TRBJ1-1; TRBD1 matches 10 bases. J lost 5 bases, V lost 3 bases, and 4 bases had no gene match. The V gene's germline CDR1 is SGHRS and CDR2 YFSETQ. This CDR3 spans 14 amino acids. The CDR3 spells CASSSTGGRTEAFF. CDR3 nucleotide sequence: TGCGCCAGCAGCTCGACAGGGGGCAGGACTGAAGCTTTCTTT.

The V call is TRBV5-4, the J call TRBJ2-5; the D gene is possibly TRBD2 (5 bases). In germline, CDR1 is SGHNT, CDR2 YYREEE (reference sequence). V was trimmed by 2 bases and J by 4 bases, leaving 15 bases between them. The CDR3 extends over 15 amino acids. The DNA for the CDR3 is TGTGCCAGCAGCTTTTCGAGTAGCGTTACAGAGACCCAGTACTTC. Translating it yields CASSFSSSVTETQYF.